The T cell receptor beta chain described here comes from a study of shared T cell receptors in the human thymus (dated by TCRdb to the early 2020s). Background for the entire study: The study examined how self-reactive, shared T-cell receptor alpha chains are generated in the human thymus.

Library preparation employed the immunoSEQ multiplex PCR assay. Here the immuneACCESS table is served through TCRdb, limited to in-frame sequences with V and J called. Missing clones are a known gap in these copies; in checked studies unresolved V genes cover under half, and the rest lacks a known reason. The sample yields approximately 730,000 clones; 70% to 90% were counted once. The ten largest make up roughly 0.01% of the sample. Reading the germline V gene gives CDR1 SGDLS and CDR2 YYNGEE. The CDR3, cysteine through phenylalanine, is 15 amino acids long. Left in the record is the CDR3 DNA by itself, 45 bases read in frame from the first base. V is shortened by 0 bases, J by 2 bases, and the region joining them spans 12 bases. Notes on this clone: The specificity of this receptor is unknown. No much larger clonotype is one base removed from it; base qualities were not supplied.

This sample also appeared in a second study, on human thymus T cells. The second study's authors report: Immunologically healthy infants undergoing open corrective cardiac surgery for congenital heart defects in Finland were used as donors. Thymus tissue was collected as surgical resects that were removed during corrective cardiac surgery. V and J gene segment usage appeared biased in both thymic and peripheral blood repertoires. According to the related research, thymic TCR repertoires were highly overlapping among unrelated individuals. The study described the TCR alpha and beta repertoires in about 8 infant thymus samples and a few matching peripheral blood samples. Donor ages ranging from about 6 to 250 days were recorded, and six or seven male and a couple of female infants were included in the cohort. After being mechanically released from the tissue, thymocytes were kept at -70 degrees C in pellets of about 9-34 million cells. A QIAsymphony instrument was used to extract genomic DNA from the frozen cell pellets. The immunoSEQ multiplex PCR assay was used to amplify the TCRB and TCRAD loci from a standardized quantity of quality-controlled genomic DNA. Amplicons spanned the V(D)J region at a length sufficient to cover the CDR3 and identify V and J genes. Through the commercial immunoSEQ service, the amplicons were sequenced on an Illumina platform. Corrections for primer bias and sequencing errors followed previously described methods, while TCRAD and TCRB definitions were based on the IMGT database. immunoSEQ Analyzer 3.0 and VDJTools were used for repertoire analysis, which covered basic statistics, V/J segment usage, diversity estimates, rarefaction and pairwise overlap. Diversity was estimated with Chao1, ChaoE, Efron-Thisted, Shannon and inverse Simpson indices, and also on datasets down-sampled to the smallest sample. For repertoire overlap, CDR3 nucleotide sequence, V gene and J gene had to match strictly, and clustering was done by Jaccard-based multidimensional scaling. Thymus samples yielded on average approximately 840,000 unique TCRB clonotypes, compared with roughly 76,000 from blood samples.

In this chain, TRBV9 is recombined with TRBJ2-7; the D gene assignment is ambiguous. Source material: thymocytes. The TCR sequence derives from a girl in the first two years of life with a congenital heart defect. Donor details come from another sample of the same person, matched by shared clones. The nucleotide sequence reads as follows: TGTGCCAGCAGCGTAGCTCCAGTTAAGACCTACGAGCAGTACTTC. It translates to CASSVAPVKTYEQYF. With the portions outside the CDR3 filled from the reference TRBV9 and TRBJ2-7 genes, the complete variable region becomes DSGVTQTPKHLITATGQRVTLRCSPRSGDLSVYWYQQSLDQGLQFLIQYYNGEERAKGNILERFSAQQFPDLHSELNLSSLELGDSALYFCASSVAPVKTYEQYFGPGTRLTVT.